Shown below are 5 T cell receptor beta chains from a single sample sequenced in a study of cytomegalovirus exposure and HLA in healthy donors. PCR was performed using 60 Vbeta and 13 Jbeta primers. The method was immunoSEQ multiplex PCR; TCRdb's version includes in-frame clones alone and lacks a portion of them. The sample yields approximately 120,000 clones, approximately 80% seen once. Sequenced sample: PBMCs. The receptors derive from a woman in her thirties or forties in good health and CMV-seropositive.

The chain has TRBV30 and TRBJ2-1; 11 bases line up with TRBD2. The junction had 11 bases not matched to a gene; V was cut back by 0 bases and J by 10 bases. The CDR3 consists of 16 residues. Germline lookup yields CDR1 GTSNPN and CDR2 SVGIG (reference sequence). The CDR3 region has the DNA TGTGCCTGGAGTGTACTGGGTAGCGGGGGGGCTGGAGAGCAGTTCTTC. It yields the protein CAWSVLGSGGAGEQFF.

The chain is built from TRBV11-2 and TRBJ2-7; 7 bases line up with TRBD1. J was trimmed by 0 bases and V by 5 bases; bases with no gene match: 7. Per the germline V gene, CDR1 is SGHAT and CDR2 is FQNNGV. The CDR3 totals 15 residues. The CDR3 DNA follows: TGTGCCAGCAGCGCCGGACAGGCAGCCTCCTACGAGCAGTACTTC. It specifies CASSAGQAASYEQYF.

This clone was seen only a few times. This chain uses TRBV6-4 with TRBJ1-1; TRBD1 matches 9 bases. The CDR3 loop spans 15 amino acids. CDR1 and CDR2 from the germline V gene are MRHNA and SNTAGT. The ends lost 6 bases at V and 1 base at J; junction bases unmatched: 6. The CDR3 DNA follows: TGTGCCAGCAGCGACACGGACAGGGGGAACACTGAAGCTTTCTTT. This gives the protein CASSDTDRGNTEAFF.

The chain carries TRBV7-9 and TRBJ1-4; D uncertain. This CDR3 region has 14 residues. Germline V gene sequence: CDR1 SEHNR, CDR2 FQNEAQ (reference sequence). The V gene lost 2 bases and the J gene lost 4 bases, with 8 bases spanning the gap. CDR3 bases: TGTGCCAGCAGCTTATTGACTGATAATGAAAAACTGTTTTTT. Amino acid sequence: CASSLLTDNEKLFF. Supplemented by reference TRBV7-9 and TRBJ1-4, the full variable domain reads DTGVSQNPRHKITKRGQNVTFRCDPISEHNRLYWYRQTLGQGPEFLTYFQNEAQLEKSRLLSDRFSAERPKGSFSTLEIQRTEQGDSAMYLCASSLLTDNEKLFFGSGTQLSVL.

The DNA for the CDR3 is TGTGCCAGCAGTTACTCGAGGGCAGCCCCGAACTATGGCTACACCTTC. This sequence encodes CASSYSRAAPNYGYTF. The V call is TRBV6-6, the J call TRBJ1-2; no reliable D call. The CDR3 consists of 16 residues. CDR1 and CDR2 (germline): MNHNY, SVGAGI (reference sequence). The V end was cut by 0 bases, the J end by 2 bases, with 13 bases between.